A selection of T cell receptor beta chains follows, all from one sample in a study of blood T cell repertoires in COVID-19. Assay: immunoSEQ multiplex PCR; the TCRdb copy retains only in-frame clones and omits some. Among tens of thousands of clones, more than 70% were seen once, and the ten largest hold around 4.5%. The specimen sequenced was peripheral blood. The receptors here all came from a woman older than 75 with active COVID-19. The conserved cysteine and the conserved F or W are not part of the CDR3 here. Clone size is stated in some rows and not others, as once, few, many or a class when expanded.

J gene: TRBJ1-2
CDR3 length: 12
clone size: .
V gene: TRBV7-2
CDR3 protein: ASINRGAWNSYT

J gene: TRBJ2-5
CDR3 length: 12
clone size: .
V gene: TRBV24-1
CDR3 protein: ATSDAGGQETQY

J gene: TRBJ1-1
CDR3 length: 11
clone size: .
V gene: TRBV7-9
CDR3 protein: ASSLWQNTEAF

J gene: TRBJ2-5
CDR3 length: 10
clone size: .
V gene: TRBV7-9
CDR3 protein: ASSFGTSNQY

J gene: TRBJ1-2
CDR3 length: 11
clone size: .
V gene: TRBV6-5
CDR3 protein: ASSTPGQGSYT

J gene: TRBJ1-2
CDR3 length: 16
clone size: few
V gene: TRBV11-3
CDR3 protein: ASSLECRGSSQGYGYT

J gene: TRBJ2-5
CDR3 length: 11
clone size: .
V gene: TRBV11-2
CDR3 protein: ASSLAHEETQY

J gene: TRBJ2-5
CDR3 length: 11
clone size: once
V gene: TRBV7-9
CDR3 protein: ASSSTGEETQY

J gene: TRBJ1-2
CDR3 length: 15
clone size: .
V gene: TRBV19
CDR3 protein: ASSNPQGGTPNYGYT

J gene: TRBJ2-7
CDR3 length: 12
clone size: .
V gene: TRBV28
CDR3 protein: ASRRTSGSYEQY

J gene: TRBJ2-3
CDR3 length: 13
clone size: .
V gene: TRBV4-2
CDR3 protein: ASRLLAGGTDTQY

J gene: TRBJ2-3
CDR3 length: 15
clone size: .
V gene: TRBV11-2
CDR3 protein: ASSLGGVTTHTDTQY

J gene: TRBJ2-7
CDR3 length: 13
clone size: .
V gene: TRBV10-3
CDR3 protein: AISGTSGLPYEQY

J gene: TRBJ2-1
CDR3 length: 12
clone size: .
V gene: TRBV5-1
CDR3 protein: ASSLEGGPNEQF

J gene: TRBJ2-3
CDR3 length: 14
clone size: .
V gene: TRBV18
CDR3 protein: ASSVTSGLSTDTQY

J gene: TRBJ2-3
CDR3 length: 14
clone size: .
V gene: TRBV29-1
CDR3 protein: SVEYRGSGRTDTQY

J gene: TRBJ2-1
CDR3 length: 13
clone size: once
V gene: TRBV2
CDR3 protein: ASSQNRGYYNEQF

J gene: TRBJ1-3
CDR3 length: 12
clone size: .
V gene: TRBV10-3
CDR3 protein: AIRDRSSGNTIY

J gene: TRBJ1-2
CDR3 length: 12
clone size: .
V gene: TRBV27
CDR3 protein: ASSSRPRGVGYT

J gene: TRBJ2-4
CDR3 length: 13
clone size: .
V gene: TRBV29-1
CDR3 protein: SAVAGGPPKNIQY

J gene: TRBJ2-3
CDR3 length: 13
clone size: .
V gene: TRBV28
CDR3 protein: ASNPGGAGTDTQY

J gene: TRBJ2-1
CDR3 length: 14
clone size: .
V gene: TRBV19
CDR3 protein: ASSIGASGRASEQF

J gene: TRBJ2-7
CDR3 length: 12
clone size: .
V gene: TRBV14
CDR3 protein: ASSPLAGVYEQY

J gene: TRBJ2-2
CDR3 length: 11
clone size: .
V gene: TRBV7-2
CDR3 protein: ASGGVRNGELF

J gene: TRBJ2-1
CDR3 length: 15
clone size: .
V gene: TRBV27
CDR3 protein: ASSPKAGGPAYNEQF

J gene: TRBJ2-3
CDR3 length: 12
clone size: .
V gene: TRBV28
CDR3 protein: ASRPGGFTDTQY

J gene: TRBJ2-1
CDR3 length: 14
clone size: .
V gene: TRBV11-3
CDR3 protein: ASSLEGSILGNEQF